A selection of T cell receptor beta chains follows, all from one sample in a study of blood T cell repertoires in COVID-19. Only in-frame clones appear in the TCRdb table, and some are missing; sequencing was by immunoSEQ multiplex PCR. The sample holds roughly 300,000 clones, more than 85% seen once. The sequenced sample consisted of PBMCs or T cells enriched from blood (not recorded which). These receptors all come from a woman aged 25 to 39 who had recovered from COVID-19. Each CDR3 is given with its conserved first and last residue. A D gene is named only where the DNA matches it firmly. Expanded clones are given a class, and other clones once, few, many or no size at all.

once | TRBJ1-4 | TRBV5-5 | TRBD1 | TGTGCCAGCAGCTTCGAACAGGGGTTTTATGAAAAACTGTTTTTT | CASSFEQGFYEKLFF
. | TRBJ2-2 | TRBV25-1 | TRBD1 | TGTGCCAGCAGTGATGGGGCGACAGGGTTGGTGTTTTTT | CASSDGATGLVFF
. | TRBJ2-1 | TRBV5-1 | TRBD2 | TGCGCCAGCCGACTAGCGGGTGACTCCTACAATGAGCAGTTCTTC | CASRLAGDSYNEQFF
. | TRBJ1-2 | TRBV28 | . | TGTGCCAGCCAGGACAGCACCAATTATGGCTACACCTTC | CASQDSTNYGYTF
. | TRBJ1-5 | TRBV7-2 | TRBD1 | TGTGCCAGCAGCCAGGGGGCAGGCAATCAGCCCCAGCATTTT | CASSQGAGNQPQHF
. | TRBJ1-1 | TRBV18 | TRBD1 | TGTGCCAGCTCACCCGCGACAGGGTCCCACACTGAAGCTTTCTTT | CASSPATGSHTEAFF
. | TRBJ1-3 | TRBV4-2 | . | TGTGCCAGCAGCCACAATGTGAGGCACGGAAACACCATATATTTT | CASSHNVRHGNTIYF
. | TRBJ1-5 | TRBV19 | TRBD1 | TGTGCCAGTGCGGAGGCCAGGGGGCTTGACAATCAGCCCCAGCATTTT | CASAEARGLDNQPQHF
once | TRBJ1-1 | TRBV5-4 | . | TGTGCCAGCTCCGAGTCCCGAGGGAACACTGAAGCTTTCTTT | CASSESRGNTEAFF
. | TRBJ2-3 | TRBV7-3 | . | TGTGCCAGCAGCCTATACGTTGGGGGCGGCACAGATACGCAGTATTTT | CASSLYVGGGTDTQYF
. | TRBJ1-4 | TRBV5-1 | TRBD1 | TGCGCCAGCAGATCCGGGACAGGGGCAACTAATGAAAAACTGTTTTTT | CASRSGTGATNEKLFF
. | TRBJ1-6 | TRBV28 | TRBD1 | TGTGCCAGCATTCTCACCAGGGGGTTGGGACCCCTCCACTTT | CASILTRGLGPLHF
. | TRBJ2-1 | TRBV6-2/TRBV6-3 | TRBD1 | TGTGCCAGCAGTTCACAGGGGTCCTACAATGAGCAGTTCTTC | CASSSQGSYNEQFF
. | TRBJ1-1 | TRBV20-1 | TRBD1 | TGCAGTGCTTTGACAGGGTATGAAGCTTTCTTT | CSALTGYEAFF
. | TRBJ2-2 | TRBV11-3 | TRBD1 | TGTGCCAGCAGTTTTCTTACCCGGGACAGAGACACCGGGGAGCTGTTTTTT | CASSFLTRDRDTGELFF
. | TRBJ1-1 | TRBV19 | TRBD1 | TGTGCCAGTAGGAGACAGGGGGCAGGGAACACTGAAGCTTTCTTT | CASRRQGAGNTEAFF
once | TRBJ2-2 | TRBV6-2/TRBV6-3 | . | TGTGCCAGCAGTTACCCGGGGGTCGGGGAGCTGTTTTTT | CASSYPGVGELFF
. | TRBJ2-1 | TRBV9 | TRBD2 | TGTGCCAGCAGCGTAGACCATGGGACTAGCGGGAGTGATGAGCAGTTCTTC | CASSVDHGTSGSDEQFF
. | TRBJ2-7 | TRBV28 | . | TGTGCCAGCAGTCAACCCCTAAAATCCGAGCAGTACTTC | CASSQPLKSEQYF
. | TRBJ2-1 | TRBV19 | . | TGTGCCAGTAGTATTATGCGGAGTTCTAGGAATGAGCAGTTCTTC | CASSIMRSSRNEQFF
. | TRBJ2-7 | TRBV7-2 | TRBD2 | TGTGCCAGCAGTTCGTCGGGGGGCTCCTACGAGCAGTACTTC | CASSSSGGSYEQYF
. | TRBJ1-3 | TRBV6-5 | . | TGTGCCAGCAGTTATACCAGTGCCTCTGGAAACACCATATATTTT | CASSYTSASGNTIYF
. | TRBJ2-7 | TRBV19 | . | TGTGCCAGTAGTATAGGGACAATAGGGGAGCAGTACTTC | CASSIGTIGEQYF
. | TRBJ1-4 | TRBV19 | . | TGTGCCAGTAGCGGGGGGTTTAATGAAAAACTGTTTTTT | CASSGGFNEKLFF
. | TRBJ2-1 | TRBV18 | TRBD2 | TGTGCCAGCTCACCTACTAGCGGGGGGAATTACAATGAGCAGTTCTTC | CASSPTSGGNYNEQFF
. | TRBJ1-2 | TRBV4-3 | . | TGCGCCAGCAGCCAAGAAGCAGGGCTTAGGTATGGCTACACCTTC | CASSQEAGLRYGYTF
. | TRBJ2-7 | TRBV6-5 | TRBD1 | TGTGCCAGCAGTTACTCTTTGGGACAGGGGGCTTACGAGCAGTACTTC | CASSYSLGQGAYEQYF
. | TRBJ1-4 | TRBV4-3 | . | TGCGCCAGCAGCCCCCGGAGAGCAACTAATGAAAAACTGTTTTTT | CASSPRRATNEKLFF
. | TRBJ1-4 | TRBV4-2 | TRBD1 | TGTGCCAGCGGGGTCTCCGGGACAGAGGATGAAAAACTGTTTTTT | CASGVSGTEDEKLFF
. | TRBJ1-6 | TRBV7-2 | . | TGTGCCAGCAGCTTATCTGAGGGCTCCTATAATTCACCCCTCCACTTT | CASSLSEGSYNSPLHF
. | TRBJ1-4 | TRBV28 | TRBD1 | TGTGCCAGCAGTACTAGTGGACAGGGGTATGAAAAACTGTTTTTT | CASSTSGQGYEKLFF
. | TRBJ1-5 | TRBV28 | TRBD1 | TGTGCCAGCAGTATCAGGGGGCCAAGCAATCAGCCCCAGCATTTT | CASSIRGPSNQPQHF
. | TRBJ1-1 | TRBV6-5 | . | TGTGCCAGCAGGACAGGAGGGAACACTGAAGCTTTCTTT | CASRTGGNTEAFF
. | TRBJ2-1 | TRBV27 | . | TGTGCCAGCCTCCCCAACTACTCCTCCTACAATGAGCAGTTCTTC | CASLPNYSSYNEQFF
. | TRBJ1-5 | TRBV6-1 | TRBD1 | TGTGCCAGCAGTTTGGACAGGGGGAAACAGCCCCAGCATTTT | CASSLDRGKQPQHF
. | TRBJ2-3 | TRBV6-1 | TRBD2 | TGTGCCAGCAGTGATCGGGACTACGCCGGCCTAGCGGGGGGAGATACGCAGTATTTT | CASSDRDYAGLAGGDTQYF
. | TRBJ2-2 | TRBV27 | . | TGTGCCAGCAGTTTGAAACAGGGGAACACCGGGGAGCTGTTTTTT | CASSLKQGNTGELFF
. | TRBJ2-7 | TRBV3-1/TRBV3-2 | . | TGTGCCAGCAGCCAGGGAGGGGGGGCGGCCGAGCAGTACTTC | CASSQGGGAAEQYF
once | TRBJ1-6 | TRBV4-3 | . | TGCGCCAGCAGCCTTCTCGACAAGTCACCCCTCCACTTT | CASSLLDKSPLHF
. | TRBJ1-2 | TRBV28 | TRBD1 | TGTGCCAGCAGTACAGGGGTGACTAACTATGGCTACACCTTC | CASSTGVTNYGYTF
. | TRBJ1-1 | TRBV5-1 | TRBD1 | TGCGCCAGCAGCTTGGAGACAGGGTTGATCACTGAAGCTTTCTTT | CASSLETGLITEAFF
. | TRBJ1-2 | TRBV11-3 | . | TGTGCCAGCAGCTTAAGCGCGGATTCAGCTCATGGCTACACCTTC | CASSLSADSAHGYTF
. | TRBJ2-2 | TRBV19 | . | TGTGCCAGTAGCAGGGTGCTGACCGGGGAGCTGTTTTTT | CASSRVLTGELFF
. | TRBJ2-7 | TRBV5-4 | TRBD1 | TGTGCCATCACGAACAGGGGGAGCTCCTACGAGCAGTACTTC | CAITNRGSSYEQYF
. | TRBJ2-3 | TRBV5-4 | TRBD2 | TGTGCCAGCAGTTCCATAGCGGGGGGCCATAAAGATACGCAGTATTTT | CASSSIAGGHKDTQYF
. | TRBJ2-5 | TRBV30 | TRBD1 | TGTACAGGGGGGTTCCAAGAGACCCAGTACTTC | CTGGFQETQYF
. | TRBJ2-1 | TRBV28 | . | TGTGCCAGCACCACGGGAGGGGGCCCCCCCTACAATGAGCAGTTCTTC | CASTTGGGPPYNEQFF
few | TRBJ2-1 | TRBV7-3 | TRBD2 | TGTGCCAGCAGCTTAAGCGGGGGAGACTACAATGAGCAGTTCTTC | CASSLSGGDYNEQFF
few | TRBJ1-5 | TRBV5-1 | TRBD1 | TGCGCCAGCAGCCCGACAGGGGGGAGCAATCAGCCCCAGCATTTT | CASSPTGGSNQPQHF
. | TRBJ1-2 | TRBV12-3/TRBV12-4 | . | TGTGCCAGCAGAGCAACAGGGAACTATGGCTACACCTTC | CASRATGNYGYTF
. | TRBJ2-5 | TRBV5-1 | TRBD1 | TGCGCCAGCCGACGAACCGGGACAGTAGGAGAGACCCAGTACTTC | CASRRTGTVGETQYF
. | TRBJ2-7 | TRBV6-2/TRBV6-3 | TRBD2 | TGTGCCAGCAGTTACTTGACTAGCGGGAGGGGAGAGCAGTACTTC | CASSYLTSGRGEQYF
. | TRBJ2-1 | TRBV5-1 | . | TGCGCCAGCAGCTTGTCGGGGTCGGCCTACAATGAGCAGTTCTTC | CASSLSGSAYNEQFF
. | TRBJ2-7 | TRBV7-2 | . | TGTGCCAGCAGCAACGGACAGATCGAGCAGTACTTC | CASSNGQIEQYF
. | TRBJ1-5 | TRBV7-9 | . | TGTGCCAGCAGCCCGGGATTCCCTAATCAGCCCCAGCATTTT | CASSPGFPNQPQHF
. | TRBJ1-1 | TRBV28 | . | TGTGCCAGCACCGGGGGGATTGAAGCTTTCTTT | CASTGGIEAFF
. | TRBJ1-5 | TRBV6-4 | TRBD1 | TGTGCCAGCAGGTTTTCCGGGACAGGGGATCAGCCCCAGCATTTT | CASRFSGTGDQPQHF